Here is one T cell receptor beta chain with its context. The sample originates from a study of blood T cell repertoires in COVID-19. Study-level background: There were acute and convalescent COVID-19 samples, and they came from the United States, Italy and Spain. PBMCs, B-cell-depleted T cells, or T cells provided the cDNA or gDNA that made up the material.

Germline assignment: CDR1 MNHEY and CDR2 SMNVEV (reference sequence). V was pared by 5 bases and J by 3 bases, with 26 bases between. The CDR3 consists of 20 residues. In the original analysis: It was from reference gene primer amplification that nucleated cell counts were estimated. The protocol was immunoSEQ multiplex PCR, while the TCRdb copy is restricted to in-frame clones and leaves out a portion. V, J and clone size are those of that table, while D and trimming were read from the DNA. The sample lists some 460,000 clones, around 88% occurring once. The sequence was obtained from a woman aged 25 to 39 with acute or convalescent COVID-19. The J gene is TRBJ1-6, the V gene TRBV27; D not resolved. The sequenced sample was peripheral blood. The CDR3 sequence: CASSPAPGKSTRDYNSPLHF. The DNA of the CDR3 is TGTGCCAGCAGTCCCGCCCCCGGGAAGAGCACACGAGACTATAATTCACCCCTCCACTTT.